This record concerns one T cell receptor (beta chain) sequence. Trimming removed 5 bases at V and 0 bases at J, with 8 bases between. Per the germline V gene, CDR1 is KGHSH and CDR2 is LQKENI. The CDR3 is 14 amino acids. In the source study's methods: By means of reference gene primer amplification, nucleated cell counts were estimated. The method was immunoSEQ multiplex PCR; TCRdb's version includes in-frame clones alone and lacks a portion of them. Clone size and the V and J calls come from that table; the DNA yielded D and trimming. Here the sample spans 85,000 to 110,000 clones, more than 70% being singletons. This entry is derived from a study of blood T cell repertoires in COVID-19. Study context: From the United States, Italy and Spain came samples of acute and convalescent COVID-19.

The sequenced sample consisted of peripheral blood. This clonotype originated in a woman aged 60-70 years with acute or convalescent COVID-19. The chain joins TRBV18 to TRBJ1-3; D unclear. DNA of the CDR3: TGTGCCAGCTCAGGAGCTAGCTCTGGAAACACCATATATTTT. It yields the protein CASSGASSGNTIYF.